This T cell receptor beta chain was sequenced in a study of shared clonotypes between healthy human individuals. The repertoire was sequenced with immunoSEQ multiplex PCR; TCRdb's copy has only in-frame clones and lacks some. The repertoire has 190,000 or so clones, over 85% of them found once; the top ten carry 0.065% to 0.07%. This CDR3 region has 12 residues. In germline, CDR1 is SGHRS, CDR2 YFSETQ. Unmatched junction bases numbered 6, after V lost 3 bases and J lost 9 bases. This clone was counted between two and nine times. This clonotype was obtained from a woman aged 30 to 39 in good health. Sample: naive CD4+ T cells sorted from blood. The subset: CD45RA+ positively selected. The chain is built from TRBV5-1 and TRBJ2-7, with 7 bases aligning to TRBD1. This chain's CDR3 is CASSYDRVGQYF. The CDR3 DNA reads as TGCGCCAGCAGCTATGACAGGGTAGGGCAGTACTTC.